The clone carrying this TCR beta chain was counted between two and nine times. Its target is unknown. Germline assignment: CDR1 SGHTA and CDR2 FQGTGA. Trimming stripped 0 bases from V and 4 bases from J, with 8 bases between. The CDR3 contains 14 residues. TCRdb analysed the 5' RACE reads with MiXCR anew, one entry per CDR3 protein. The table shows about 260,000 distinct CDR3 sequences, with roughly 13% occurring only once. This sample is drawn from a study of T cells after yellow fever vaccination. Looking at the study overall: Fractions of limited cellularity were prepared by means of SMART-Seq v4 Ultra Low Input.

Broader study findings: Abundant clonotypes from the bulk population could get into FACS-sorted repertoires as contaminants.

Sequencing was performed on CD4+ T cells sorted from PBMCs, taken 45 days after the yellow fever booster vaccination. The TCR was taken from a man aged 25-40 years who received the YFV17D yellow fever vaccine. The V call is TRBV7-3, the J call TRBJ2-3, with D tentatively TRBD2 (6 bases). CDR3 sequence (DNA): TGTGCCAGCAGCTTAACGGAGGGGCCAGATACGCAGTATTTT. Translated: CASSLTEGPDTQYF.